The sequence of this T cell receptor (beta chain) was determined in a study of T-cell reconstitution after alpha-beta-depleted transplantation in children. Findings and caveats of the study: Counts and diversity of T cells one year after transplant came mostly from newly produced T cells. Alpha-beta T cells about two months after transplant reportedly derived from several hundred expanded graft clones.

Germline-derived CDR1 and CDR2 are SGHTA and FQGNSA. The CDR3 consists of 18 residues. V was shortened by 0 bases and J by 3 bases, with 18 bases between the two germline ends. Preparation of the TCRbeta library used unique molecular identifiers. TCRdb ran MiXCR on the PCR reads and lists one entry per CDR3 protein. The sample has around 230,000 distinct CDR3 sequences; around a sixth are singletons. Remarks on this clonotype: Its antigen is as yet unknown.

Sequenced material: PBMCs, mostly from graft donor cells, taken 360 days after TCRalphabeta/CD19-depleted stem cell transplant. The chain couples TRBV7-2 to TRBJ1-5, with D possibly matching TRBD1 (6 bases). The receptor was derived from a male patient aged 2-9 years who had a stem cell transplant for acute lymphoblastic leukemia, so the T cells may come from the graft donor. The CDR3 loop is CASSLASGRGWHNQPQHF. The CDR3 nucleotides read TGTGCCAGCAGCTTAGCGTCGGGGAGGGGGTGGCACAATCAGCCCCAGCATTTT.